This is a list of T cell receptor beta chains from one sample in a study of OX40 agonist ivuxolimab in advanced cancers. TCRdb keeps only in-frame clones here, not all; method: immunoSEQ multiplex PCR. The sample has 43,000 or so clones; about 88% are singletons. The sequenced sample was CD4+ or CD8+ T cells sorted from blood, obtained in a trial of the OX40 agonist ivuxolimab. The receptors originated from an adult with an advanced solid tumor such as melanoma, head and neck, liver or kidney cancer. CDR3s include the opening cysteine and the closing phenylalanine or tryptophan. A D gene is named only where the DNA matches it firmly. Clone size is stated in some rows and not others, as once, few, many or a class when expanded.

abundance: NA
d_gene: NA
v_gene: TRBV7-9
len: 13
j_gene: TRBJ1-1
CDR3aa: CASSLQGNTEAFF
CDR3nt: TGTGCCAGCAGCCTACAGGGGAACACTGAAGCTTTCTTT

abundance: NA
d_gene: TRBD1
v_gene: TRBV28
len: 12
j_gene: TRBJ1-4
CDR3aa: CASSGYRGRLFF
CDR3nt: TGTGCCAGCAGCGGTTACAGGGGCAGACTGTTTTTT

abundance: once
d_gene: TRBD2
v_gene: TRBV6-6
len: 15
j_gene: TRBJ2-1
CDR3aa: CASSTKRELHNEQFF
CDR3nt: TGTGCCAGCAGTACTAAGCGGGAGTTGCACAATGAGCAGTTCTTC

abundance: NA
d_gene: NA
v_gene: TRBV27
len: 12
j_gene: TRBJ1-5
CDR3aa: CASSALYQPQHF
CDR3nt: TGTGCCAGCAGTGCCCTTTACCAGCCCCAGCATTTT

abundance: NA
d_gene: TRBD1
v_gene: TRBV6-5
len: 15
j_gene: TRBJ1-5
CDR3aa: CASRKQGAINQPQHF
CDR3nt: TGTGCCAGCAGAAAACAGGGGGCGATCAATCAGCCCCAGCATTTT

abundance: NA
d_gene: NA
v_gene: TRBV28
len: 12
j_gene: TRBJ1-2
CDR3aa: CASSLFGDGYTF
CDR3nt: TGTGCCAGCAGTTTATTTGGGGACGGCTACACCTTC

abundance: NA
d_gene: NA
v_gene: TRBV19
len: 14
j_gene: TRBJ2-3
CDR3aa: CAVGGRVRTDTQYF
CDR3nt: TGTGCCGTAGGAGGCAGAGTACGCACAGATACGCAGTATTTT

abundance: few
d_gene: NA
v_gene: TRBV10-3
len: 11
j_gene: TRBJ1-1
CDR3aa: CAISGTVEAFF
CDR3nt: TGTGCCATCAGTGGGACGGTGGAAGCTTTCTTT

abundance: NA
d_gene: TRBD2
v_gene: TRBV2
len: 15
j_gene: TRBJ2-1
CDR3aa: CASRGTSGGYNEQFF
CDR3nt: TGTGCCAGCAGGGGGACTAGCGGGGGGTACAATGAGCAGTTCTTC

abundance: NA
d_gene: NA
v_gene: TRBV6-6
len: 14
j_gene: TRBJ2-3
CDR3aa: CASLGVVRTDTQYF
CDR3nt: TGTGCCAGCCTCGGAGTGGTAAGGACAGATACGCAGTATTTT

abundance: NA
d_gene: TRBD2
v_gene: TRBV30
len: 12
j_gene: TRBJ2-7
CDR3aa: CAWRGTNYEQYF
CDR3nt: TGTGCCTGGAGGGGGACTAACTACGAGCAGTACTTC

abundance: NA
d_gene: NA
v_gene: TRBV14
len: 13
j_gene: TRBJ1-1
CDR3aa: CASRTRGNTEAFF
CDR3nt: TGTGCCAGCAGGACTCGGGGGAACACTGAAGCTTTCTTT

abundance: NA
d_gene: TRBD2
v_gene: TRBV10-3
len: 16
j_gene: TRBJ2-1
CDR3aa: CAISGLAGSKAGEQFF
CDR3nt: TGTGCCATCAGTGGATTAGCGGGAAGCAAAGCTGGTGAGCAGTTCTTC

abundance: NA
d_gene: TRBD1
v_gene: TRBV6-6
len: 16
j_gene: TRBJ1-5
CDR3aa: CASSKTGGDSNQPQHF
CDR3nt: TGTGCCAGCAGCAAGACAGGGGGTGACAGCAATCAGCCCCAGCATTTT

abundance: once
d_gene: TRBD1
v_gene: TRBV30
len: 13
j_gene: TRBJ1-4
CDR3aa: CAWSGTGNEKLFF
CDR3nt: TGTGCCTGGAGTGGGACAGGGAATGAAAAACTGTTTTTT

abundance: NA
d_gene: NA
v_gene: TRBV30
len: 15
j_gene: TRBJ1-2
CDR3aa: CAWRGGLGLFGGYTF
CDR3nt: TGTGCCTGGAGAGGAGGGTTGGGTTTATTTGGTGGCTACACCTTC

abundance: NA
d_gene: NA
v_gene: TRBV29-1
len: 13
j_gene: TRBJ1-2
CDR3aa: CSVGDFMNYGYTF
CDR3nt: TGCAGCGTCGGAGACTTCATGAACTATGGCTACACCTTC

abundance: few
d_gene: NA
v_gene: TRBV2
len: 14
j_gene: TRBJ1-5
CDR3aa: CASRSIRNDQPQHF
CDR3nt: TGTGCCAGCAGGAGTATTAGGAACGATCAGCCCCAGCATTTT

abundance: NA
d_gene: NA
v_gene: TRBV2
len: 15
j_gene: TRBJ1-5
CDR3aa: CASSERGRRGQPQHF
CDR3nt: TGTGCCAGCAGTGAACGGGGGCGGCGGGGGCAGCCCCAGCATTTT

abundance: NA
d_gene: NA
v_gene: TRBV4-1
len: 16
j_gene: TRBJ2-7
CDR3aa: CASSQAGDVGAYEQYF
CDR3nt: TGCGCCAGCAGCCAAGCGGGGGACGTAGGGGCCTACGAGCAGTACTTC

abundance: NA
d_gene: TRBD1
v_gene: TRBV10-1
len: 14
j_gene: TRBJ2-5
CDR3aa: CASSESTGKETQYF
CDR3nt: TGCGCCAGCAGTGAGTCGACAGGGAAAGAGACCCAGTACTTC

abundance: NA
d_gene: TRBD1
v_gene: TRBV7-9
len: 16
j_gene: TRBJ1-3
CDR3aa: CASSLQGQNSGNTIYF
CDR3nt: TGTGCCAGCAGCTTACAGGGACAGAACTCTGGAAACACCATATATTTT

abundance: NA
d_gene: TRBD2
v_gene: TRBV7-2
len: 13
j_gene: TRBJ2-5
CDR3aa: CASSSGRGETQYF
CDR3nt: TGTGCCAGCAGCTCCGGGAGGGGAGAGACCCAGTACTTC

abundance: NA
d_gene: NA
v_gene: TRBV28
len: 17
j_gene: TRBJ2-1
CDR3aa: CASSSAHWGDTYNEQFF
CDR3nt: TGTGCCAGCAGTTCCGCCCACTGGGGCGATACCTACAATGAGCAGTTCTTC

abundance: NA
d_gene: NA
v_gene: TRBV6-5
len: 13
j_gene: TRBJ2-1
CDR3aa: CASSLEWQGEQFF
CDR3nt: TGTGCCAGCAGTCTAGAGTGGCAGGGTGAGCAGTTCTTC

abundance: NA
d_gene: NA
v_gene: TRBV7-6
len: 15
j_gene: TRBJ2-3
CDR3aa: CASSLDGTLTDTQYF
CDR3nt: TGTGCCAGCAGCCTAGACGGGACACTCACAGATACGCAGTATTTT

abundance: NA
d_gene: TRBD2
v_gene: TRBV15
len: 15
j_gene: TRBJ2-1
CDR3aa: CATSRDPGLDAEQFF
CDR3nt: TGTGCCACCAGCAGAGATCCGGGACTAGATGCGGAGCAGTTCTTC

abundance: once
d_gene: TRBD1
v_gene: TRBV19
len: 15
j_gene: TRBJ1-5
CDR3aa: CASRTTGASNQPQHF
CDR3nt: TGTGCCAGTAGAACGACAGGGGCTAGCAATCAGCCCCAGCATTTT

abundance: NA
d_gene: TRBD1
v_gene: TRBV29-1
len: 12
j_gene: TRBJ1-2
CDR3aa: CSVVQGGDGYTF
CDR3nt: TGCAGCGTTGTGCAGGGGGGAGATGGCTACACCTTC

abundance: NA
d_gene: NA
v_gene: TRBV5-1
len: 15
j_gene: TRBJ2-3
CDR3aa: CASSPRPPGADTQYF
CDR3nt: TGCGCCAGCAGCCCCCGGCCCCCAGGGGCAGATACGCAGTATTTT

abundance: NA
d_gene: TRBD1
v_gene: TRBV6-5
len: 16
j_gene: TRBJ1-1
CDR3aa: CASSFRQGWVDTEAFF
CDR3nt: TGTGCCAGCAGTTTTCGACAGGGCTGGGTTGACACTGAAGCTTTCTTT

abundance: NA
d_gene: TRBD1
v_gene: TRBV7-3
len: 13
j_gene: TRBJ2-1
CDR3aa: CASSPLRGHEQFF
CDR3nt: TGTGCCAGCAGCCCCCTCAGGGGGCATGAGCAGTTCTTC

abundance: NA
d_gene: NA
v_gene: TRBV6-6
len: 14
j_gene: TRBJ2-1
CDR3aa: CASTYGTSYNEQFF
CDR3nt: TGTGCCAGCACCTACGGGACTTCCTACAATGAGCAGTTCTTC

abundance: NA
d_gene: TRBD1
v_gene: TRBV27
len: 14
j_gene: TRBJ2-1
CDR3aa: CASRTRDRGNEQFF
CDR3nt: TGTGCCAGCAGGACCCGGGACAGGGGTAATGAGCAGTTCTTC

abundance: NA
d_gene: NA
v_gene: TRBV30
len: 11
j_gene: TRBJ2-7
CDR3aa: CAWSSRFRQYF
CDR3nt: TGTGCCTGGAGTTCGCGTTTTAGGCAGTACTTC

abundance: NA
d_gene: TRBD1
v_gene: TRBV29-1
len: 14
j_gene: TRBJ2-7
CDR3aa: CSVTTGTGTYEQYF
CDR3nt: TGCAGCGTTACGACCGGGACAGGAACCTACGAGCAGTACTTC

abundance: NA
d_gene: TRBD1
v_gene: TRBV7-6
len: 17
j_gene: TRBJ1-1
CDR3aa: CASSLGRKGQVNTEAFF
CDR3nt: TGTGCCAGCAGCTTAGGCCGAAAGGGACAGGTGAACACTGAAGCTTTCTTT

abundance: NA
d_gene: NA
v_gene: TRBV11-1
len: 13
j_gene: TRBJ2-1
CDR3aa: CASSPRFHNEQFF
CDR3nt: TGTGCCAGCAGCCCAAGGTTCCACAATGAGCAGTTCTTC

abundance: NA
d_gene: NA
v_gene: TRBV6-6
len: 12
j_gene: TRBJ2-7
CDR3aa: CASSYSAYEQYF
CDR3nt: TGTGCCAGCAGTTACTCGGCGTACGAGCAGTACTTC